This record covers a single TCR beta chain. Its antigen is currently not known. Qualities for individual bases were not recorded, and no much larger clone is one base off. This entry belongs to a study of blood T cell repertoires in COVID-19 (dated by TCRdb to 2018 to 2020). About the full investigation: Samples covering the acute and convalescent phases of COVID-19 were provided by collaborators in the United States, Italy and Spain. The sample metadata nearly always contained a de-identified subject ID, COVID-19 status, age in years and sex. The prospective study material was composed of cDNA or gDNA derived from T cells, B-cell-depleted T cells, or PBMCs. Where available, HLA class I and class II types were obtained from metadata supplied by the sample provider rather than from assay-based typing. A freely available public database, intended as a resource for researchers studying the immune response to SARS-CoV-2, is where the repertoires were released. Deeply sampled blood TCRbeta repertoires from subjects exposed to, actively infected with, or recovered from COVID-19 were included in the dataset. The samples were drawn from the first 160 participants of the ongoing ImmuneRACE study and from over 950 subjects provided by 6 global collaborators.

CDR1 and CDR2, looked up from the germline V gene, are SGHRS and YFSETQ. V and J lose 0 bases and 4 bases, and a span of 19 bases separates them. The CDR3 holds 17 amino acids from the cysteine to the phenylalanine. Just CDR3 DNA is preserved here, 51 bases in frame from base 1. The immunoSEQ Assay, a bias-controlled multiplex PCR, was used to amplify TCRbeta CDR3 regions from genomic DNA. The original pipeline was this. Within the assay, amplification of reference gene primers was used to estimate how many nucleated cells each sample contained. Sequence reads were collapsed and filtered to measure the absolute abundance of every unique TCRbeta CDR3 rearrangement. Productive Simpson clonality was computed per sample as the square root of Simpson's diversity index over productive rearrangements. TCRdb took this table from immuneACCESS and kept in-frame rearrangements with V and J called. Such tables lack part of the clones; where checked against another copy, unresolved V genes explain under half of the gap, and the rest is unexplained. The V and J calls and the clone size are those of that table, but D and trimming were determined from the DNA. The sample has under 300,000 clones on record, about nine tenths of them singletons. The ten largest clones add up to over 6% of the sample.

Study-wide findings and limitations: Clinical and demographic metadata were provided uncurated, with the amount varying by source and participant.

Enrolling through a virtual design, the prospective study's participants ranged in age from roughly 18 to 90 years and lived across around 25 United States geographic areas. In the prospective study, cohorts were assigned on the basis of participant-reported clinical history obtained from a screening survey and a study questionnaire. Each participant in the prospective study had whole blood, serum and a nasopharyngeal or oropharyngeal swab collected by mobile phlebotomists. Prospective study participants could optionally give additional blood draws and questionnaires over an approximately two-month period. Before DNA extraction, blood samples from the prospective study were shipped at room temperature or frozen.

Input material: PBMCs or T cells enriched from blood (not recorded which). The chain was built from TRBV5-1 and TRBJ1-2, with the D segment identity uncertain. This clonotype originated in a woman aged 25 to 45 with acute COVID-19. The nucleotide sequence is TGCGCCAGCAGCTTGGAATCGTCTCCCGGTCTCTCCTATGGCTACACCTTC. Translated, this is CASSLESSPGLSYGYTF.